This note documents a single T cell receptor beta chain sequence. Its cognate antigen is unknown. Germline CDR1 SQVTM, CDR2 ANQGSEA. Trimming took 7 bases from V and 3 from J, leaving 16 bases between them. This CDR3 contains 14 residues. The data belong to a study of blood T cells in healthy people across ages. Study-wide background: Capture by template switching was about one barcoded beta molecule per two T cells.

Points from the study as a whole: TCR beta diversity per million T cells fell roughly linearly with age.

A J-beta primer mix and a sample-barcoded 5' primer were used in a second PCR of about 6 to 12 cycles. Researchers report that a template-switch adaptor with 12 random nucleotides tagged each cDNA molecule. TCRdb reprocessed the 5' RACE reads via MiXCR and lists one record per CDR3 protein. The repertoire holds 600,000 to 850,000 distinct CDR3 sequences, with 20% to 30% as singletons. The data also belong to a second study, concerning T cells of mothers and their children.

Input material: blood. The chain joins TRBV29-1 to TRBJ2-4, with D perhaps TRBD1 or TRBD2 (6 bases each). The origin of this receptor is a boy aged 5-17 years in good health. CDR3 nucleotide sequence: TGCAGCGCCAGGGGCGGGAACTTCAAAAACATTCAGTACTTC. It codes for CSARGGNFKNIQYF.